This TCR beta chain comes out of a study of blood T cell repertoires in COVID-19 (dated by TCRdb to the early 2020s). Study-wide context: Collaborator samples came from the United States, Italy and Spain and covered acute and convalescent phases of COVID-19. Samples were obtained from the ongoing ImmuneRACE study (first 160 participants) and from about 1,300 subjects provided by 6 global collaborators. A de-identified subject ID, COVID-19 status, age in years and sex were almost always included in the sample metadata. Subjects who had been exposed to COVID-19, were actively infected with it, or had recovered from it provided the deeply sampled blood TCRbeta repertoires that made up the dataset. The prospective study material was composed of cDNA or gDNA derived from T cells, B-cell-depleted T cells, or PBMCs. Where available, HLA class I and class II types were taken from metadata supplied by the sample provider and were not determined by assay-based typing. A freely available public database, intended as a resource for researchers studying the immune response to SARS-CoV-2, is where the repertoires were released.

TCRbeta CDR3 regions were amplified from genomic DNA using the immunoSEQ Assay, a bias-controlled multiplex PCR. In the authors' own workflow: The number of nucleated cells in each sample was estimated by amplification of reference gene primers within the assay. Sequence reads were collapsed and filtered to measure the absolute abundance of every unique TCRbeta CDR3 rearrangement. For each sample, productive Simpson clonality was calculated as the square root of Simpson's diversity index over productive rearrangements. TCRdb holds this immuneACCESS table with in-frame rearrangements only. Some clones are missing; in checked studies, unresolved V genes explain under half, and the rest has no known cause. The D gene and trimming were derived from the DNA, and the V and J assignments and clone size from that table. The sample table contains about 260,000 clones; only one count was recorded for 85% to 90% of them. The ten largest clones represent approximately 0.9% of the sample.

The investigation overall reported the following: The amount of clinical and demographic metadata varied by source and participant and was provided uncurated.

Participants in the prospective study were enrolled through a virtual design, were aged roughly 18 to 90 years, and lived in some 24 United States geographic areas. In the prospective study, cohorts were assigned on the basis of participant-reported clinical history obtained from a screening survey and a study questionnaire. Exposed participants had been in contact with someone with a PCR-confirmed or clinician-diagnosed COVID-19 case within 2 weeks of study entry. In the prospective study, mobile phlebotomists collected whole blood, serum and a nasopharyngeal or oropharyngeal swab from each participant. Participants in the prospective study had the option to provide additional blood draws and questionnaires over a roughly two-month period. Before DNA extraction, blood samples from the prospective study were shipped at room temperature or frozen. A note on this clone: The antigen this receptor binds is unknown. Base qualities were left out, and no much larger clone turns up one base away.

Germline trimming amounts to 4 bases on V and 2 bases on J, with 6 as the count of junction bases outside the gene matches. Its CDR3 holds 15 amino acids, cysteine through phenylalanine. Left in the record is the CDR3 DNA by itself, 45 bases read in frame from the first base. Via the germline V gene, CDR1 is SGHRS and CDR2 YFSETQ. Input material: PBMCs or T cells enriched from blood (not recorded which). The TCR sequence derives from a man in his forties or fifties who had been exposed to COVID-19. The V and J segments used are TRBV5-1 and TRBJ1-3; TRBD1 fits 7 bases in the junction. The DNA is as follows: TGCGCCAGCAGCAGCCAGGGGGTCGCTGGAAACACCATATATTTT. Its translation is CASSSQGVAGNTIYF.